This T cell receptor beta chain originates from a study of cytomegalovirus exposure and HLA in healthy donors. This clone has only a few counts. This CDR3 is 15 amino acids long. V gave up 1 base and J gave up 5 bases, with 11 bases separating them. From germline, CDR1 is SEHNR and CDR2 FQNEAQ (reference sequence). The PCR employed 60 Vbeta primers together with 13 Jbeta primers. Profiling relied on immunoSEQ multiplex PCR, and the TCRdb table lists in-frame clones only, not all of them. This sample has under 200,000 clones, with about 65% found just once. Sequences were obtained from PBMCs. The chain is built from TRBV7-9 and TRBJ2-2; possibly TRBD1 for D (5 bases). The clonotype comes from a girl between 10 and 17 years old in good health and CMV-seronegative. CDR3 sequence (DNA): TGTGCCAGCAGCTTAGTGAATCAGGGTACCGGGGAGCTGTTTTTT. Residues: CASSLVNQGTGELFF.